These 4 T cell receptor beta chains originate from one sample sequenced in a study of CD8 T cells in ankylosing spondylitis. TCRdb re-analysed the 5' RACE reads in MiXCR, keeping a single row per CDR3 protein. The repertoire consists of about 340,000 distinct CDR3 sequences, with roughly 20% occurring once and the leading ten covering 10% to 15%. The sample comprised blood, either unsorted or a sorted T cell fraction (not recorded which). The source of these receptors is a male donor with ankylosing spondylitis or in good health (not recorded which).

This clonotype was seen only a few times. The chain uses TRBV6-1 and TRBJ2-2, with 10 bases identical to TRBD2. The CDR3 totals 17 residues. The germline V gene encodes CDR1 MNHNS and CDR2 SASEGT. J was trimmed by 2 bases and V by 5 bases; bases with no gene match: 8. The CDR3 spells CASSLLGLATNTGELFF. The CDR3 DNA follows: TGTGCCAGCAGTCTCCTGGGACTAGCGACAAACACCGGGGAGCTGTTTTTT.

The chain links TRBV6-1 to TRBJ2-5; D possibly corresponds to TRBD1 (7 bases). Trimming left V 2 bases short and J 4 bases short, with 14 bases between. There are 15 residues in the CDR3. From germline, CDR1 is MNHNS and CDR2 SASEGT. DNA of the CDR3: TGTGCCAGCAGTGAAAAGGAGGGGGCGGTAGAGACCCAGTACTTC. Amino acid sequence: CASSEKEGAVETQYF.

The V gene is TRBV12-5, the J gene TRBJ2-2, with D uncertain. The CDR3 runs to 15 residues. V lost 0 bases to trimming and J lost 0 bases, with 5 bases between them. Germline loops: CDR1 LGHNT, CDR2 FRNRAP. CDR3 in DNA: TGTGCTAGTGGTTTGGTAACGGCGAACACCGGGGAGCTGTTTTTT. It codes for CASGLVTANTGELFF.

This clonotype was recorded a few times. J is TRBJ2-3 and V is TRBV27; weak D call: TRBD1 (5 bases). V lost 3 bases to trimming and J lost 0 bases, with 16 bases between them. The germline V gene has CDR1 MNHEY and CDR2 SMNVEV (reference sequence). The CDR3 contains 17 residues. DNA of the CDR3: TGTGCCAGCAGTTTTAACCAGTTGGCAGGGAGCACAGATACGCAGTATTTT. It yields the protein CASSFNQLAGSTDTQYF.